This record looks at one T cell receptor beta chain sequence and its context. The antigen is not known. CDR3 length: 14 residues. Between the trimmed V and J ends, which lost 5 bases and 4 bases, there was a span of 14 bases. Per germline, CDR1 LNHNV and CDR2 YYDKDF (reference sequence). The data stem from a study of OX40 agonist ivuxolimab in advanced cancers. For the study at large: Every 2 weeks, patients got intravenous ivuxolimab at one of six dose levels (0.01-10 mg/kg). From roughly 20 to 79 years was the age range, with a mean of about 56 years, and approximately 80% were male. Prior anti-PD-1, anti-PD-L1 or anti-CTLA-4 therapy was allowed; 40% had some. Points from the study as a whole: Low clonal expansion, among the lowest seen, marked partial responders at 0.1-3.0 mg/kg.

Assay: immunoSEQ multiplex PCR; the TCRdb copy retains only in-frame clones and omits some. The profile covers under 90,000 clones, with around 89% appearing a single time and around 0.95% taken by the ten largest. This chain joins TRBV15 and TRBJ2-5, with D possibly TRBD2 on 6 matching bases. Sequencing was performed on CD4+ or CD8+ T cells sorted from blood, taken in a trial of the OX40 agonist ivuxolimab. This TCR derives from an adult with an advanced solid tumor such as melanoma, head and neck, liver or kidney cancer. The CDR3 sequence: CATSGGPTAETQYF. As DNA, the CDR3 is TGTGCCACCAGCGGAGGGCCTACGGCAGAGACCCAGTACTTC.